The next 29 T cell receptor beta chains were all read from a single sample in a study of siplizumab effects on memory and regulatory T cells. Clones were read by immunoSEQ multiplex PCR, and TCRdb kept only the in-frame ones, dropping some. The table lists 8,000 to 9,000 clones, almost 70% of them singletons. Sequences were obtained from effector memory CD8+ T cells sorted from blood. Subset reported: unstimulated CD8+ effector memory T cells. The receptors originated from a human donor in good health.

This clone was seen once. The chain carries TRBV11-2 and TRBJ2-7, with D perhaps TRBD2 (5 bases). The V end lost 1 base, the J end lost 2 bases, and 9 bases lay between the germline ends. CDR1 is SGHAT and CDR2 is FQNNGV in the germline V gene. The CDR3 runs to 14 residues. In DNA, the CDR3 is TGTGCCAGCAGCTTAGGGGGAGTGACCTACGAGCAGTACTTC. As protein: CASSLGGVTYEQYF.

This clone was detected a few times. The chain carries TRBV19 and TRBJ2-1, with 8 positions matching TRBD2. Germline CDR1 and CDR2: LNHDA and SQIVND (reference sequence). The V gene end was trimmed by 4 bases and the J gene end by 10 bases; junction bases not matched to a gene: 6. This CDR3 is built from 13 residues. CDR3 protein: CASSTYSGDEQFF. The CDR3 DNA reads TGTGCCAGTAGTACTTATAGCGGGGACGAGCAGTTCTTC.

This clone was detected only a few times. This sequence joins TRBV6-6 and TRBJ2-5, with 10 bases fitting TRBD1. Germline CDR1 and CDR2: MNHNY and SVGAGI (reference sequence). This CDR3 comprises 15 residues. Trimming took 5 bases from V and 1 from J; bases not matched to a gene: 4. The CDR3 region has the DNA TGTGCCAGCAGTCGACAGGGGGCAGTCCAAGAGACCCAGTACTTC. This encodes CASSRQGAVQETQYF.

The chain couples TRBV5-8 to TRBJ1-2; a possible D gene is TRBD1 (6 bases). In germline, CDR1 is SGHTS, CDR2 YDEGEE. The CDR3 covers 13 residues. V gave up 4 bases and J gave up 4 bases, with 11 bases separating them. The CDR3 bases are TGTGCCAGCAGCCAACAGGGCACCTATGGCTACACCTTC. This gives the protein CASSQQGTYGYTF.

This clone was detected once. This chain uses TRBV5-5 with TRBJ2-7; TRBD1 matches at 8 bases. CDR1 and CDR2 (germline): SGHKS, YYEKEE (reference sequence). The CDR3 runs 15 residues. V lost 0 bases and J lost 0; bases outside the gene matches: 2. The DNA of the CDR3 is TGTGCCAGCAGCTTGGGTCAGGGGGCCTCCTACGAGCAGTACTTC. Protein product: CASSLGQGASYEQYF.

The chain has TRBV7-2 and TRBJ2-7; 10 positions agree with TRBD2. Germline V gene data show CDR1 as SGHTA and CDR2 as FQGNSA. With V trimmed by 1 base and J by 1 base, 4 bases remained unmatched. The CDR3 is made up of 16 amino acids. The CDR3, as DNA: TGTGCCAGCAGCTTAGGGGGACTAGCGTTTTCCTACGAGCAGTACTTC. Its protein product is CASSLGGLAFSYEQYF.

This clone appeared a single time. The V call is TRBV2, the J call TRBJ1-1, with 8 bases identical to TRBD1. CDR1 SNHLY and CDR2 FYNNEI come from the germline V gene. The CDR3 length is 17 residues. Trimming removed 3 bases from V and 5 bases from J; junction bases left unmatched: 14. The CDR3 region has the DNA TGTGCCAGCAGTGACAGACAGGGGAGGCCCACTGGGACTGAAGCTTTCTTT. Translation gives CASSDRQGRPTGTEAFF.

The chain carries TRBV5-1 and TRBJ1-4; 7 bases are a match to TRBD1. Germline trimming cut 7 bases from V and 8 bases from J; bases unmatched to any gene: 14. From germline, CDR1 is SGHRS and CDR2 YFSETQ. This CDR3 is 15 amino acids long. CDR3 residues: CASPPTGLPGEKLFF. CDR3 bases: TGCGCCAGCCCCCCGACAGGGCTTCCAGGGGAAAAACTGTTTTTT.

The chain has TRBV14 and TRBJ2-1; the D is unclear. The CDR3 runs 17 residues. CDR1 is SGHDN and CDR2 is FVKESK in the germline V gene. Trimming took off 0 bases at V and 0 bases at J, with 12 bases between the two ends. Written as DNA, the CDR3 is TGTGCCAGCAGCCAAGATTTGGGGTTTCCCTCCTACAATGAGCAGTTCTTC. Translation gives CASSQDLGFPSYNEQFF.

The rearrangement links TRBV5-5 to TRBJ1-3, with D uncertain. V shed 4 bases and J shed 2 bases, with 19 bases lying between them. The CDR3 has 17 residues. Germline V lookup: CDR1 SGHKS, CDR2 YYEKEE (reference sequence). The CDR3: CASSHIVWENPGNTIYF. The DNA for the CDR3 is TGTGCCAGCAGCCATATAGTATGGGAGAACCCTGGAAACACCATATATTTT.

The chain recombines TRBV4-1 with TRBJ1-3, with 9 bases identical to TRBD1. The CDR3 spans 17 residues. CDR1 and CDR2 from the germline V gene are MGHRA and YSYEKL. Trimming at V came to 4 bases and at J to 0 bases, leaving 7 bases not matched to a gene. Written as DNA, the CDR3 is TGCGCCAGCAGCCGGCCGGGACAGGGCCTCTCTGGAAACACCATATATTTT. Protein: CASSRPGQGLSGNTIYF.

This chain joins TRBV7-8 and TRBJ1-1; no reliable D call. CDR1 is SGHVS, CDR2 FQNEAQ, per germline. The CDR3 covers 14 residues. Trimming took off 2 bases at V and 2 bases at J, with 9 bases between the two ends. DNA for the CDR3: TGTGCCAGCAGCTTACGGGCGGGAAACACTGAAGCTTTCTTT. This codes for CASSLRAGNTEAFF.

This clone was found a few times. CDR3 sequence: CASSEENGGTGELFF. Written as DNA, the CDR3 is TGTGCCAGCAGTGAAGAAAATGGGGGCACCGGGGAGCTGTTTTTT. The V gene is TRBV6-1, the J gene TRBJ2-2; D may match TRBD1 or TRBD2 (5 bases each). Trimming pared 1 base from V and 4 bases from J, leaving 10 bases between. The germline V gene encodes CDR1 MNHNS and CDR2 SASEGT. The CDR3 spans 15 residues.

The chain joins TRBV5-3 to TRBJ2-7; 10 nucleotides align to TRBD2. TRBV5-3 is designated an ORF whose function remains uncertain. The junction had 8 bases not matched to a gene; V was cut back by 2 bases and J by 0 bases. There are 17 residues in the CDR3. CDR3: CARSFGRSGGTSYEQYF. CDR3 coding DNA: TGTGCCAGAAGCTTTGGTCGTAGCGGGGGGACCTCCTACGAGCAGTACTTC.

CDR3 amino acids: CASSPNLGREVYNEQFF. In nucleotides, the CDR3 is TGTGCCAGCAGCCCAAACCTGGGGCGGGAAGTATACAATGAGCAGTTCTTC. The J gene is TRBJ2-1, the V gene TRBV5-6, with TRBD2 as a possible D gene (6 bases). The CDR3 length is 17 residues. Germline CDR1 reads SGHDT; CDR2 reads YYEEEE. Trimming left V 4 bases short and J 4 bases short, with 21 bases between.

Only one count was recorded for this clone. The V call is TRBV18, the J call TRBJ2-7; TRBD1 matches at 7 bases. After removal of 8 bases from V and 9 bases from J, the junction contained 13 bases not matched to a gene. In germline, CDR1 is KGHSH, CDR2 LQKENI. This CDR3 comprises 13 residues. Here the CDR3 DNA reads TGTGCCAGCCGACCGGACAGGAGCTTTTGGCAGTACTTC. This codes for CASRPDRSFWQYF.

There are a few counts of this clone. In DNA form, the CDR3 reads TGTGCCAGCAGTGAAACAGGGGGGTATAATTCACCCCTCCACTTT. Translating gives CASSETGGYNSPLHF. The V and J genes are TRBV25-1 and TRBJ1-6, with 8 bases aligning to TRBD1. Trimming removed 2 bases from V and 4 bases from J; junction bases left unmatched: 1. Per germline, CDR1 MGHDK and CDR2 SYGVNS. The CDR3 extends over 15 amino acids. Full variable domain (rest looked up from reference TRBV25-1 and TRBJ1-6): EADIYQTPRYLVIGTGKKITLECSQTMGHDKMYWYQQDPGMELHLIHYSYGVNSTEKGDLSSESTVSRIRTEHFPLTLESARPSHTSQYLCASSETGGYNSPLHFGNGTRLTVT.

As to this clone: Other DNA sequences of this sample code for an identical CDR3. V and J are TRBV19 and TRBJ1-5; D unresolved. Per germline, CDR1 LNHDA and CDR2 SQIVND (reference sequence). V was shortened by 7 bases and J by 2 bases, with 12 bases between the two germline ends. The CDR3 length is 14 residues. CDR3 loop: CASMPPWGNQPQHF. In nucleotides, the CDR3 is TGTGCCAGTATGCCTCCTTGGGGCAATCAGCCCCAGCATTTT.

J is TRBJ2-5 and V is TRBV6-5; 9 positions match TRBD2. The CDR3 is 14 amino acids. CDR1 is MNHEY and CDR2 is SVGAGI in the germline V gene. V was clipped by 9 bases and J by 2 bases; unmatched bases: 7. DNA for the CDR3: TGTGCCAGACCCGCGGGGGGGAGACAAGAGACCCAGTACTTC. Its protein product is CARPAGGRQETQYF.

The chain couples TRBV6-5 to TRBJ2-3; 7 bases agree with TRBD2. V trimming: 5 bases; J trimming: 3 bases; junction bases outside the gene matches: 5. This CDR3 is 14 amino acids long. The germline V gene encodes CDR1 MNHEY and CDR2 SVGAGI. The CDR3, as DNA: TGTGCCAGCAGTAGCGGGGAAGAAACAGATACGCAGTATTTT. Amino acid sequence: CASSSGEETDTQYF.

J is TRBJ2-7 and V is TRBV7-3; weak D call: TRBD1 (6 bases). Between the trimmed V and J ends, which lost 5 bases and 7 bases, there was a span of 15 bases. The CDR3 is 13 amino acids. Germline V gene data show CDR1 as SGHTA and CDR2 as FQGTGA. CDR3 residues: CASSPGTRQEQYF. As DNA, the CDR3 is TGTGCCAGCAGCCCCGGGACAAGGCAAGAGCAGTACTTC. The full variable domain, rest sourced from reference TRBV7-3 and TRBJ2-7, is GAGVSQTPSNKVTEKGKYVELRCDPISGHTALYWYRQSLGQGPEFLIYFQGTGAADDSGLPNDRFFAVRPEGSVSTLKIQRTERGDSAVYLCASSPGTRQEQYFGPGTRLTVT.

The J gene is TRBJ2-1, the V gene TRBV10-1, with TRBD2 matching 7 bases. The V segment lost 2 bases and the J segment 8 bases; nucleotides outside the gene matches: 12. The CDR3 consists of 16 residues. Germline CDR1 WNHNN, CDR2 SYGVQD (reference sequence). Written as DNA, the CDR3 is TGCGCCAGCAGTGAGGGCGGGGAGGGTGGAATCGATGAGCAGTTCTTC. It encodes CASSEGGEGGIDEQFF.

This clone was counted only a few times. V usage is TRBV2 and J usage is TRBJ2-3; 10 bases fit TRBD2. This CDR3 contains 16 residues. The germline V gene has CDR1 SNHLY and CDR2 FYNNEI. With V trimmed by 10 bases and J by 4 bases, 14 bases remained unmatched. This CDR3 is CAIKPLLAGEADTQYF. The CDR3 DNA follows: TGTGCCATAAAACCCCTCCTAGCGGGAGAAGCAGATACGCAGTATTTT.

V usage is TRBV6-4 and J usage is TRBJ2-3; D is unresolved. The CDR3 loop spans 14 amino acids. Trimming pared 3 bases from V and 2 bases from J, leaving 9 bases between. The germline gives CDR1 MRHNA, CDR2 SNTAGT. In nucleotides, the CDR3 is TGTGCCAGCAGTGAACAGTCAGCCACAGATACGCAGTATTTT. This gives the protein CASSEQSATDTQYF.

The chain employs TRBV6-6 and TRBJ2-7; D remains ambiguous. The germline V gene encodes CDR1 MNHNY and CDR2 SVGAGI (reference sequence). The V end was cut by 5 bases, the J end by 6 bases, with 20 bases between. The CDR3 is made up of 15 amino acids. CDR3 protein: CASSDTRVAPSEQYF. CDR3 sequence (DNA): TGTGCCAGCAGTGACACAAGAGTTGCCCCGTCCGAGCAGTACTTC.

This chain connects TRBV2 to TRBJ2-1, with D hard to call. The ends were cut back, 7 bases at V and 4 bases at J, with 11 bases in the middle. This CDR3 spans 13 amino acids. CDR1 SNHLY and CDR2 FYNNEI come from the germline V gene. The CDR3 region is CASTDVPYNEQFF. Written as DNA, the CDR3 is TGTGCCAGCACCGACGTCCCATACAATGAGCAGTTCTTC.

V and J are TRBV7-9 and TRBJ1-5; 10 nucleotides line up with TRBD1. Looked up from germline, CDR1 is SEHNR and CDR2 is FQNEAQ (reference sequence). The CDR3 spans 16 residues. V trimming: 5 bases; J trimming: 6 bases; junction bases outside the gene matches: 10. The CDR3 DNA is TGTGCCAGCAGCCGAGAAGGGACAGGGGAATTTCAGCCCCAGCATTTT. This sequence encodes CASSREGTGEFQPQHF.

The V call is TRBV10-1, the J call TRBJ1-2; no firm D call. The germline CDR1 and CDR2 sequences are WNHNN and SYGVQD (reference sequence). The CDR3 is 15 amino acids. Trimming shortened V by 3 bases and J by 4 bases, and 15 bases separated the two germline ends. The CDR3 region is CASSDSRQPSYGYTF. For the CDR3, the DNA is TGCGCCAGCAGTGACTCCCGGCAGCCATCCTATGGCTACACCTTC.

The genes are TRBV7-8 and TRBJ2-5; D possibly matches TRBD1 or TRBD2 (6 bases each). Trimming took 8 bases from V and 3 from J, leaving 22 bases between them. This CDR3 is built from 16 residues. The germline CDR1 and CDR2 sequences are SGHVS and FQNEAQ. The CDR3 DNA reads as TGTGCCAGCTGGTGGGGGGCTTATAAGGACGAAGAGACCCAGTACTTC. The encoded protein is CASWWGAYKDEETQYF.